This entry features one TCR beta chain sequence. This clone was recorded only once. Its antigen remains unidentified. No per-base quality is available; no much larger clone lies one base away. This specimen belongs to a study of a mutant IDH1 vaccine in newly diagnosed glioma (dated by TCRdb to about 2021). Describing the broader study: Vaccination began 4-6 weeks after radiotherapy alone, or alongside temozolomide cycles in the chemotherapy-containing groups. Of the 30 or so patients who were treated, around 60% were male and roughly 38% were female, and the mean age was roughly 40 years. Before enrollment, most patients had been given radiochemotherapy with temozolomide as standard therapy, while the rest had received either radiotherapy alone or temozolomide alone. Visit V12 was the week-35 safety follow-up and visit V13 was the week-47 end of study. Six visits were used for peripheral blood collection: V03 (baseline), V05, V07, V10, V12 and V13. For exploratory analyses, about 25 treated patients had longitudinal TCRB deep sequencing done wherever samples were available. Broader findings and caveats from the paper: The authors noted that analyses of patient blood samples could not be reproduced because of sample limitations. Immune responses induced by the vaccine were seen in about 93% of patients across multiple MHC alleles. PBMC samples for TCRB deep sequencing were selected based on availability. No apparent relationship was observed between pseudoprogression and alterations in the top peripheral T cell clonotypes detected by TCRB sequencing.

Trimming takes 3 bases off V and 2 bases off J; junction bases not matched to a gene: 4. CDR1 is given as MGHRA and CDR2 as YSYEKL, both from the germline V gene. Reading from cysteine to phenylalanine, the CDR3 counts 15 amino acids. CDR3 DNA is the only sequence kept; it has 45 bases, read in frame from the first base. Libraries were built with the immunoSEQ multiplex PCR assay. Rearranged TCR beta chain sequences were amplified using the hsTCRB Kit according to the manufacturer's protocol. TCRB libraries were sequenced on an Illumina MiSeq. As for the original processing: Demultiplexing, trimming and gene mapping were performed with the kit vendor's proprietary platform. This is the immuneACCESS table as TCRdb keeps it, with only in-frame sequences that have V and J called. A part of the clones is gone; compared with another copy, unresolved V genes explain less than half, and the rest is unexplained. V and J calls and clone size are as listed in that table; D and trimming were resolved from the DNA. In this sample the table shows nearly 55,000 clones, around 84% of which occur a single time. Approximately 4% of the sample lies in the top ten.

In light of the paper, this sample's time point label describes: week 35, safety follow-up. A 20-mer mutant IDH1 peptide at 300 micrograms in Montanide made up each vaccine dose, which was injected subcutaneously together with topical imiquimod. Eight vaccinations were administered to patients in weeks 1, 3, 5, 7, 11, 15, 19 and 23, corresponding to visits V03 through V10. All donors had newly diagnosed IDH1-mutant astrocytomas of WHO grade 3 or 4 that showed loss of nuclear ATRX. The samples were drawn from NOA16, a multicentre, single-arm, open-label phase I trial in Germany that tested a mutant IDH1 peptide vaccine in humans for the first time. Genomic DNA for TCRB sequencing was extracted from EDTA blood using the DNeasy Blood and Tissue Kit.

The origin of this receptor is a woman younger than 35 with glioma. The chain employs TRBV4-1 and TRBJ1-2, with 9 middle bases fitting TRBD1. This specimen consisted of PBMCs, obtained from a glioma patient whose treatment included an IDH1 peptide vaccine. CDR3 reads: CASSQGGQGNYGYTF. The DNA sequence is given as TGCGCCAGCAGCCAGGGGGGACAGGGCAACTATGGCTACACCTTC.